Listed below are T cell receptor beta chains from one sample, sequenced in a study of blood T cell repertoires in COVID-19. Clones were sequenced by immunoSEQ multiplex PCR, and TCRdb holds only the in-frame ones, with some missing. Altogether 90,000 to 140,000 clones are present, roughly four fifths being singletons, with the ten largest covering approximately 9%. The sequencing input was peripheral blood. The receptors originated from a woman between 70 and 85 years old with acute or convalescent COVID-19. CDR3s include the opening cysteine and the closing phenylalanine or tryptophan. D genes are given only for firm matches. Part of the rows lack a size; the others show once, few, many or a class for expanded clones.

TGCGCCAGCAGCCCTGAGTCCTACAATGAGCAGTTCTTC | CASSPESYNEQFF | NA | NA | TRBJ2-1 | TRBV6-6
TGTGCCAGCAGCCACCTCGACAGTAACTATGGCTACACCTTC | CASSHLDSNYGYTF | NA | NA | TRBJ1-2 | TRBV3-1/TRBV3-2
TGTGCCAGCAGCCGCGCCCTAGCACTCGCTAGCACAGATACGCAGTATTTT | CASSRALALASTDTQYF | NA | NA | TRBJ2-3 | TRBV7-9
TGTGCCAGCAGCCCCCGCCCGACAGGGGTCGGGTATCAGCCCCAGCATTTT | CASSPRPTGVGYQPQHF | NA | NA | TRBJ1-5 | TRBV21-1
TGTGCCAGCAGTTTCGCTAGAGCCTACGAGCAGTACTTC | CASSFARAYEQYF | NA | NA | TRBJ2-7 | TRBV12-3/TRBV12-4
TGCGCCAGCAGCCAATCATACAACAGGGGAGCTACGAGGGTTTATAGCAATCAGCCCCAGCATTTT | CASSQSYNRGATRVYSNQPQHF | TRBD1 | NA | TRBJ1-5 | TRBV4-3
TGTGCCAGCAGCTTAGGAGGACTTAACTATGGCTACACCTTC | CASSLGGLNYGYTF | NA | NA | TRBJ1-2 | TRBV7-9
TGTGCCAGCAGCCACGCCACACGGTCGGTTGGAGGACCCTATGGCTACACCTTC | CASSHATRSVGGPYGYTF | NA | NA | TRBJ1-2 | TRBV3-1/TRBV3-2
TGTGCCAGCAGTCCCCCGGGGAGCCGCACAGATACGCAGTATTTT | CASSPPGSRTDTQYF | NA | once | TRBJ2-3 | TRBV6-2/TRBV6-3
TGTGCCAGCAGCTTAGTGGGGACTAGCGGGAACAATGAGCAGTTCTTC | CASSLVGTSGNNEQFF | TRBD2 | NA | TRBJ2-1 | TRBV7-2
TGTGCCAGCAGCTCTGGACAGTCGGAAGAAAAACTGTTTTTT | CASSSGQSEEKLFF | NA | NA | TRBJ1-4 | TRBV11-2
TGTGCCAGCAGCTTTTTCCGGGGTGGGGATGAAAAACTGTTTTTT | CASSFFRGGDEKLFF | NA | few | TRBJ1-4 | TRBV5-6
TGCAGCGTCGGGGCGCGGGGCACTGAAGCTTTCTTT | CSVGARGTEAFF | NA | NA | TRBJ1-1 | TRBV29-1
TGTGCCAGCAGCCAAGAAGTGGGGAGGGAAAGAAACACCATATATTTT | CASSQEVGRERNTIYF | NA | NA | TRBJ1-3 | TRBV4-2
TGTGCCAGCAGCTCAACCTACGAGCAGTTCTTC | CASSSTYEQFF | NA | NA | TRBJ2-1 | TRBV7-6
TGTGCCAGTAGTATTGCCCAGGGGGCCACCGGGGAGCTGTTTTTT | CASSIAQGATGELFF | TRBD1 | NA | TRBJ2-2 | TRBV19
TGTGCCAGCAGCTTAGCGCGGCCCTCGGGGACCCAGTACTTC | CASSLARPSGTQYF | NA | NA | TRBJ2-5 | TRBV7-2
TGTGCCAGCAGCCAATTTCGGGACATAAGCAATCAGCCCCAGCATTTT | CASSQFRDISNQPQHF | NA | few | TRBJ1-5 | TRBV7-2
TGTGCCAGCAGCGACCGGGACAGTAGCACAGATACGCAGTATTTT | CASSDRDSSTDTQYF | TRBD1 | NA | TRBJ2-3 | TRBV9
TGTGCTAGCAGCTTAGGCAGGGGCACCGGGGAGCTGTTTTTT | CASSLGRGTGELFF | NA | NA | TRBJ2-2 | TRBV7-7
TGTGCCAGTAGCCATTCCCCAGGGGGACGACAAGAGACCCAGTACTTC | CASSHSPGGRQETQYF | TRBD1 | NA | TRBJ2-5 | TRBV19
TGTGCCAGCCAAGGGACAGGGGGCGACTATGGCTACACCTTC | CASQGTGGDYGYTF | TRBD1 | NA | TRBJ1-2 | TRBV6-1
TGTGCCAGTAGTATCCAGCAGGAGGCTGAAGCTTTCTTT | CASSIQQEAEAFF | NA | NA | TRBJ1-1 | TRBV19
TGTGCCAGCAGCCAAAGCCGACAGGGGAAGCAGTTCTTC | CASSQSRQGKQFF | TRBD1 | NA | TRBJ2-1 | TRBV5-6
TGCGCCAGCAGCTTGGGCAGGGGTAGGGCGAACACCGGGGAGCTGTTTTTT | CASSLGRGRANTGELFF | NA | NA | TRBJ2-2 | TRBV5-1
TGTGCCAGCAGCTCGGGGGGGAATGAAAAACTGTTTTTT | CASSSGGNEKLFF | NA | NA | TRBJ1-4 | TRBV5-5
TGTGCCAGCAGCACAAGGGGGACCCTCTCCTACAATGAGCAGTTCTTC | CASSTRGTLSYNEQFF | NA | NA | TRBJ2-1 | TRBV5-4
TGTGCCAGCGAGGGGGGGCACGGGGAGCTGTTTTTT | CASEGGHGELFF | NA | NA | TRBJ2-2 | TRBV7-2
TGTGCCAGTAGGACAGGGGGCCCCGGGGAGCTGTTTTTT | CASRTGGPGELFF | TRBD1 | NA | TRBJ2-2 | TRBV19
TGCGCCAGCAGCCAAGATCTGAGGGTGTCTTTCGCCGGGGAGCTGTTTTTT | CASSQDLRVSFAGELFF | NA | NA | TRBJ2-2 | TRBV4-3